A selection of T cell receptor beta chains follows, all from one sample in a study of PD-L1 blockade in urothelial cancer. Produced via immunoSEQ multiplex PCR; TCRdb's table is partial and in-frame only. Of 55,000 to 85,000 clones in the sample, approximately 91% were seen once. Material: PBMCs, obtained around atezolizumab (anti-PD-L1) treatment. The receptors were sampled from a man aged 60 to 75 with urothelial cancer. The CDR3 runs from the conserved cysteine through the conserved F or W. D genes are given only for firm matches. The size of a clone is reported for some rows only, either as once, few or many, or as a class for expanded clones.

cdr3_nt | cdr3_aa | v_call | d_call | j_call | clone_size
TGTGCCAGTTCCCCGGCGACGGCACGGGGCACAGATACGCAGTATTTT | CASSPATARGTDTQYF | TRBV18 | NA | TRBJ2-3 | NA
TGTGCCAGCAGTAGGGGCCCCGCGCAGTATTTT | CASSRGPAQYF | TRBV28 | NA | TRBJ2-3 | NA
TGTGCCATCAGTGAGTCGAGGGACAGGGTCTCGGAGACCCAGTACTTC | CAISESRDRVSETQYF | TRBV10-3 | TRBD1 | TRBJ2-5 | NA
TGTGCCATCAGACCTAACACCCTCGGGGACACTGAAGCTTTCTTT | CAIRPNTLGDTEAFF | TRBV10-3 | NA | TRBJ1-1 | once
TGTGCCACCGCCTTAACAGTGAACACTGAAGCTTTCTTT | CATALTVNTEAFF | TRBV4-2 | NA | TRBJ1-1 | NA
TGTGCCAGCAGCGCGACTAGCGGGGGGCCGGGGGAGACCCAGTACTTC | CASSATSGGPGETQYF | TRBV9 | TRBD2 | TRBJ2-5 | NA
TGTGCCAGCAGCCAGCAGACAGGGCTGGGACAAAACACTGAAGCTTTCTTT | CASSQQTGLGQNTEAFF | TRBV7-8 | TRBD1 | TRBJ1-1 | NA
TGTGCCATCAGTGAAGCTAGCGAGGTCCAGTACTTC | CAISEASEVQYF | TRBV10-3 | NA | TRBJ2-5 | NA
TGTGCCAGCAGCCCGCAAAATAGAGGTAACAATGAGCAGTTCTTC | CASSPQNRGNNEQFF | TRBV7-3 | NA | TRBJ2-1 | NA
TGTGCCAGCAGCTTCCAACCGGACAGGGGAGACGAGCAGTACTTC | CASSFQPDRGDEQYF | TRBV7-6 | TRBD1 | TRBJ2-7 | NA
TGTGCCAGCAGTTTTGGCTCTTATGGCTACACCTTC | CASSFGSYGYTF | TRBV6-5 | NA | TRBJ1-2 | NA
TGTGCCAGCAGCTTATTTGCAGGGGGCCTAGTTGAAAAACTGTTTTTT | CASSLFAGGLVEKLFF | TRBV7-9 | TRBD1 | TRBJ1-4 | NA
TGCGCCAGCAGCTTGAATACAGGGACAAAATTCGGCTACACCTTC | CASSLNTGTKFGYTF | TRBV5-1 | NA | TRBJ1-2 | NA
TGTGCCACGCGCCCCCCGGGTCCCCAAAATGAAAAACTGTTTTTT | CATRPPGPQNEKLFF | TRBV19 | NA | TRBJ1-4 | NA
TGTGCCAGCAGACTGGAGCTCCAAGAGACCCAGTACTTC | CASRLELQETQYF | TRBV11-2 | NA | TRBJ2-5 | NA
TGTGCCAGCAGCACCCGACAGGGGAAAGGCACAGATACGCAGTATTTT | CASSTRQGKGTDTQYF | TRBV21-1 | NA | TRBJ2-3 | NA
TGTGCCAGCAGCCCGGGACAGGGCTACAATGAGCAGTTCTTC | CASSPGQGYNEQFF | TRBV5-4 | TRBD1 | TRBJ2-1 | NA
TGTCCTGGGAGCGCGACGGAGGACAGAGGGCCCCGTTCGAGCTCCTATAATTCACCCCTCCACTTT | CPGSATEDRGPRSSSYNSPLHF | TRBV22-1 | NA | TRBJ1-6 | NA
TGTGCCAGCAGCTTAACACAGGGGGGCGACACCGGGGAGCTGTTTTTT | CASSLTQGGDTGELFF | TRBV7-7 | TRBD1 | TRBJ2-2 | NA
TGTGCCAGCAGTTACTTTGGGACTAGCGGGTTGAATGAGCAGTTCTTC | CASSYFGTSGLNEQFF | TRBV6-5 | TRBD2 | TRBJ2-1 | NA
TGTGCCAGCAGTCCAGGGGCTTTCTACGAGCAGTACTTC | CASSPGAFYEQYF | TRBV7-8 | NA | TRBJ2-7 | few
TGTGCCAGCAGTGCCCGGGAAAGGGCAACTAATGAAAAACTGTTTTTT | CASSARERATNEKLFF | TRBV2 | NA | TRBJ1-4 | NA
TGTGCCAGCAGCTTAGAGGGGACAGGGGGCTTCGAGCAGTACTTC | CASSLEGTGGFEQYF | TRBV7-9 | TRBD1 | TRBJ2-7 | NA
TGTGCCAGCCACCCTGGACACGCGAACACTGAAGCTTTCTTT | CASHPGHANTEAFF | TRBV6-1 | NA | TRBJ1-1 | NA
TGTGCCAGCAGCTACCTAGGGGCCGCTGGCTACACCTTC | CASSYLGAAGYTF | TRBV5-5 | NA | TRBJ1-2 | few
TGTGCCAGCAGCTTCTCCGGGACTAGCGGCTACGAGCAGTACTTC | CASSFSGTSGYEQYF | TRBV11-2 | TRBD2 | TRBJ2-7 | NA
TGTGCTAGTGGCCTTGTCACTGAAGCTTTCTTT | CASGLVTEAFF | TRBV12-5 | NA | TRBJ1-1 | few
TGTGCCAGTAGTCTTCGGACAGGGAAGACGGGACGGTTCTTC | CASSLRTGKTGRFF | TRBV19 | TRBD1 | TRBJ2-1 | NA
TGTGCCAGCTCAAATAGGACAGGGGCCGACTATGGCTACACCTTC | CASSNRTGADYGYTF | TRBV18 | TRBD1 | TRBJ1-2 | NA
TGTGCCAGCAGTGGGACAGGGAGTTTGACTGAAGCTTTCTTT | CASSGTGSLTEAFF | TRBV6-1 | TRBD1 | TRBJ1-1 | NA
TGTGCCAGCAGTCCCCCGGCGGGGTTGAACACTGAAGCTTTCTTT | CASSPPAGLNTEAFF | TRBV28 | NA | TRBJ1-1 | NA
TGTGCCAGCAAGACAGAAAAGGGCAATCAGCCCCAGCATTTT | CASKTEKGNQPQHF | TRBV2 | NA | TRBJ1-5 | NA
TGCAGCGTTGTATGGAGGGGGGGCGGGGAGACCCAGTACTTC | CSVVWRGGGETQYF | TRBV29-1 | NA | TRBJ2-5 | NA
TGTGTCAGAAGCTTAGAGCGGGAGGGACTCAATCAGCCCCAGCATTTT | CVRSLEREGLNQPQHF | TRBV7-5 | NA | TRBJ1-5 | NA
TGTGCCAGCAGCTCCTGGGACAGGGGGCTCCCCTACGAGCAGTACTTC | CASSSWDRGLPYEQYF | TRBV7-2 | TRBD1 | TRBJ2-7 | NA
TGTGCCAGCAGTAGGGCCCAACAGGGACGAAATCAGCCCCAGCATTTT | CASSRAQQGRNQPQHF | TRBV6-6 | NA | TRBJ1-5 | NA
TGCGCCAGCAGCTCGATACAGGGATCCAGCTACGAGCAGTACTTC | CASSSIQGSSYEQYF | TRBV5-1 | NA | TRBJ2-7 | NA
TGTGCCAGTAGTATAGCGGGCGGGAGTCCCCCCTACGAGCAGTACTTC | CASSIAGGSPPYEQYF | TRBV19 | TRBD2 | TRBJ2-7 | NA
TGTGCCAGCAGCTTAGATGGTTGGGGGGAAGAGACCCAGTACTTC | CASSLDGWGEETQYF | TRBV11-3 | NA | TRBJ2-5 | NA
TGTGCCAGCAGCTTAGTTTCAGGGGGCGAGTATGGCTACACCTTC | CASSLVSGGEYGYTF | TRBV7-9 | TRBD1 | TRBJ1-2 | NA
TGTGCCAGCAGCTCCGACACTGAAGCTTTCTTT | CASSSDTEAFF | TRBV7-9 | NA | TRBJ1-1 | NA
TGTGCCAGCAGCAATTCAGGGAGGGATACGCAGTATTTT | CASSNSGRDTQYF | TRBV7-3 | NA | TRBJ2-3 | NA
TGTGCCAGCAGCTTTTGGACAGGGTGGGAGACCCAGTACTTC | CASSFWTGWETQYF | TRBV5-8 | TRBD1 | TRBJ2-5 | NA
TGTGCCAGCAGGACAGGTTCCACACGGACAGATACGCAGTATTTT | CASRTGSTRTDTQYF | TRBV6-1 | NA | TRBJ2-3 | NA
TGCGCCAGCAGTGACGTGACTAGCGGGGCAGATACGCAGTATTTT | CASSDVTSGADTQYF | TRBV10-1 | TRBD2 | TRBJ2-3 | NA